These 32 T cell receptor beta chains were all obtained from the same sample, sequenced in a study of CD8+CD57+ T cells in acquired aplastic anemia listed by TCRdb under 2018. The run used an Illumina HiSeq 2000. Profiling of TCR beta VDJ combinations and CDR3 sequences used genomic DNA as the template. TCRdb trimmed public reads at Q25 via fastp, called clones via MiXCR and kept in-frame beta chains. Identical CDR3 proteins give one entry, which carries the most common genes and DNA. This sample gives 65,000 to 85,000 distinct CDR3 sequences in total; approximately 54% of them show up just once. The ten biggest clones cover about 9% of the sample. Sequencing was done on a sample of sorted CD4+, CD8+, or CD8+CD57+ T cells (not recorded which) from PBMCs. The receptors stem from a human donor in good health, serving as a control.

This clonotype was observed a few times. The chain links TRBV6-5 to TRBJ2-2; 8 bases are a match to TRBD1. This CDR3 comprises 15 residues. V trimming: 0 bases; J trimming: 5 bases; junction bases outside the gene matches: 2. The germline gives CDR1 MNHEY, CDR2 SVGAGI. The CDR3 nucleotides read TGTGCCAGCAGTTACTCTCGGACAGGGACCGGGGAGCTGTTTTTT. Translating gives CASSYSRTGTGELFF.

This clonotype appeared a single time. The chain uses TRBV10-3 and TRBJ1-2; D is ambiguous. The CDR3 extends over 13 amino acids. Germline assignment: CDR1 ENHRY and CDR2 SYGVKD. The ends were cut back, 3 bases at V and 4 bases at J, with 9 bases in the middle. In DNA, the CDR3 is TGTGCCATCAGTGATGGACGGACCTATGGCTACACCTTC. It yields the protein CAISDGRTYGYTF.

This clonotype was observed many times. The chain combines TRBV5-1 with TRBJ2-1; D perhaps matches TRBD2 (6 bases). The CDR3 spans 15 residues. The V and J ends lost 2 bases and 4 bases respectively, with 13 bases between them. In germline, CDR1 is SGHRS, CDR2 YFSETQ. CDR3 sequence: CASSFLGGVYNEQFF. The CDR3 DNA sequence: TGCGCCAGCAGCTTCTTGGGGGGAGTGTACAATGAGCAGTTCTTC.

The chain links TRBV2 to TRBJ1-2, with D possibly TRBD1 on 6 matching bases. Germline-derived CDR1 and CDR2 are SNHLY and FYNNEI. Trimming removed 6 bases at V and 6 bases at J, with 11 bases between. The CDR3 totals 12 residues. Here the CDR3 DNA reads TGTGCCAGCAGCTCACAGGGAGATGGCTACACCTTC. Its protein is CASSSQGDGYTF.

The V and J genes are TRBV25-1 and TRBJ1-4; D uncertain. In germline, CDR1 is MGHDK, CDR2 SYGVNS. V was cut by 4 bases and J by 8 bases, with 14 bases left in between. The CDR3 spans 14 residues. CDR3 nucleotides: TGTGCCAGCAGTGCATGGGGTGTTCGAGAAAAACTGTTTTTT. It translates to CASSAWGVREKLFF.

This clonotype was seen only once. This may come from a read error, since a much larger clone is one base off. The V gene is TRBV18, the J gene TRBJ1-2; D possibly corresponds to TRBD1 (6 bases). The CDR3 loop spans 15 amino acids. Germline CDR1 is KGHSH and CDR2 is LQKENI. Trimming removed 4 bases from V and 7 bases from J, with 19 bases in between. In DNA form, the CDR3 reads TGTGCCAGCTCACGGGACCCACAGGGTTTTAGTGGCTACACCTTC. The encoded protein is CASSRDPQGFSGYTF.

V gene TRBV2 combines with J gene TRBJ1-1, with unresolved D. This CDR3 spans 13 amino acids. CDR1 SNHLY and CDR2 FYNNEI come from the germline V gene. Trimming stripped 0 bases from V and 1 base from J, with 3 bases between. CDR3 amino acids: CASSEATNTEAFF. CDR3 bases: TGTGCCAGCAGTGAAGCCACGAACACTGAAGCTTTCTTT. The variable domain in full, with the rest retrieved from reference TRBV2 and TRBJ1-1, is EPEVTQTPSHQVTQMGQEVILRCVPISNHLYFYWYRQILGQKVEFLVSFYNNEISEKSEIFDDQFSVERPDGSNFTLKIRSTKLEDSAMYFCASSEATNTEAFFGQGTRLTVV.

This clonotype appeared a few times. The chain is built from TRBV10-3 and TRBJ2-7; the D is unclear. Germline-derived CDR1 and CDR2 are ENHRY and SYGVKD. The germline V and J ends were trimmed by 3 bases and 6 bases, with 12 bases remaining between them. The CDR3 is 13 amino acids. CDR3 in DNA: TGTGCCATCAGTGACCCTTCCTGGGGCGAGCAGTACTTC. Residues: CAISDPSWGEQYF.

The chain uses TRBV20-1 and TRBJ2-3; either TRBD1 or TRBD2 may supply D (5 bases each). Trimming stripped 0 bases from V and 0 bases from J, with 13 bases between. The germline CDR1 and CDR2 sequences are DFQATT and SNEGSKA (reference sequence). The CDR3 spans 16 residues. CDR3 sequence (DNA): TGCAGTGCTAGAGAGGGGGAGCGGATTAGCACAGATACGCAGTATTTT. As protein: CSAREGERISTDTQYF.

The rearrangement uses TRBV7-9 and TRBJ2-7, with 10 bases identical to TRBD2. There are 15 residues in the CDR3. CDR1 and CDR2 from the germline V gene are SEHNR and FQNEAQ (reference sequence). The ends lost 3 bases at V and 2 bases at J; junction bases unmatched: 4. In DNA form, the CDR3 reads TGTGCCAGCAGCTTTACTAGCGGGGCTACCTACGAGCAGTACTTC. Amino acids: CASSFTSGATYEQYF.

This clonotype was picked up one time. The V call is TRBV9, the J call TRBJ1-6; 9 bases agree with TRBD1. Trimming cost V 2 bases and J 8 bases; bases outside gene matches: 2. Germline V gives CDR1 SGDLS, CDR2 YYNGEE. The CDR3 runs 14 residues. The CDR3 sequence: CASSVGQGYSPLHF. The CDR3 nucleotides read TGTGCCAGCAGCGTGGGACAGGGTTATTCACCCCTCCACTTT.

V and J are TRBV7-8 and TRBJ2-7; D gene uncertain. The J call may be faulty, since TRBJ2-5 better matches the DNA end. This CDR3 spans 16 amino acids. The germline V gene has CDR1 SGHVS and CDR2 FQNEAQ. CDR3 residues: CASSSARRVSVETQYF. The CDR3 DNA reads TGTGCCAGCAGCTCCGCGCGAAGGGTGTCCGTTGAGACCCAGTACTTC.

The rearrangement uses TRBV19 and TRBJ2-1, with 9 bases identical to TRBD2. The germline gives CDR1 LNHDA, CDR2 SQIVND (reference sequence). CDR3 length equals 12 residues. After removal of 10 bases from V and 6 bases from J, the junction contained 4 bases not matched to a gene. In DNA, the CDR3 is TGTGCCACGACTAGCGGAATCAATGAGCAGTTCTTC. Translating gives CATTSGINEQFF.

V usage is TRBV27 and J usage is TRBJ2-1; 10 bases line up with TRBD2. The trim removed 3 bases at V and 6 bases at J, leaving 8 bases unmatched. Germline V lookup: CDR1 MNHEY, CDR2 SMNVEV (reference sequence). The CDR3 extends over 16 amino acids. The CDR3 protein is CASSFGGSGRGNEQFF. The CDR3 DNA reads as TGTGCCAGCAGTTTTGGGGGGAGCGGGAGGGGCAATGAGCAGTTCTTC.

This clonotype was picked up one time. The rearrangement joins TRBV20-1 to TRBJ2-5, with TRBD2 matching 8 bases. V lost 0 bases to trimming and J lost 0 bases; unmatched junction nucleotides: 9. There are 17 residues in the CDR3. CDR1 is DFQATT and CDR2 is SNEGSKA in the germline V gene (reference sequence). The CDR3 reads CSAREASGSYYQETQYF. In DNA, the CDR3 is TGCAGTGCTAGAGAGGCTAGCGGGTCCTACTACCAAGAGACCCAGTACTTC.

The DNA of the CDR3 is TGTGCCAGCAGCATCCGACAGGGAAATGAAAAACTGTTTTTT. Amino acid sequence: CASSIRQGNEKLFF. The J gene is TRBJ1-4, the V gene TRBV7-2; TRBD1 matches 7 bases. V lost 5 bases, J lost 5 bases, and 5 bases stayed unmatched. The germline CDR1 and CDR2 sequences are SGHTA and FQGNSA. The CDR3 sequence is 14 residues long.

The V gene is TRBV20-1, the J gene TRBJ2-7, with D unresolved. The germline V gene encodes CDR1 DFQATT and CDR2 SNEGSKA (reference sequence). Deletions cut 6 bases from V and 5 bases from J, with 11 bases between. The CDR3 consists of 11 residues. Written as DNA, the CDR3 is TGCAGTGCCCCACTCGTGAACGAGCAGTACTTC. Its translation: CSAPLVNEQYF.

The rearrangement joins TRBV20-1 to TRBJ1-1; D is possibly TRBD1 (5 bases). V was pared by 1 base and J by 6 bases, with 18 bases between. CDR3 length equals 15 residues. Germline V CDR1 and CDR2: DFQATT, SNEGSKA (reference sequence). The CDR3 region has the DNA TGCAGTGCTAGAGTGACAGTTTCTGTGAATGCTGAAGCTTTCTTT. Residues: CSARVTVSVNAEAFF.

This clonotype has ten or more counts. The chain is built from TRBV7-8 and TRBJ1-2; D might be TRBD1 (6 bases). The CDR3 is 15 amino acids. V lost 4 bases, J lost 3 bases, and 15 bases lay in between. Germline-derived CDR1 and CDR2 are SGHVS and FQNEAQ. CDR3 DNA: TGTGCCAGCAGCTCTCGGGGGGCGCAGGACTATGGCTACACCTTC. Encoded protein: CASSSRGAQDYGYTF.

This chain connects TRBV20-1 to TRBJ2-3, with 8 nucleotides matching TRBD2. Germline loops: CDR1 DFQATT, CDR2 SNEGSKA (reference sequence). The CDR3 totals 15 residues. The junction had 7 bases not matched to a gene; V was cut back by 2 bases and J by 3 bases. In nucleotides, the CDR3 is TGCAGTGCTAGACTCGGCGGGGGGACGACAGATACGCAGTATTTT. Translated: CSARLGGGTTDTQYF.

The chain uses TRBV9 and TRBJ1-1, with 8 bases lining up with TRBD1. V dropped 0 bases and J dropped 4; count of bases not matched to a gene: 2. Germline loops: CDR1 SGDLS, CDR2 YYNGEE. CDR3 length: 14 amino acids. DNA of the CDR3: TGTGCCAGCAGCGTAGGACAGGGGAGCACTGAAGCTTTCTTT. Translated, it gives CASSVGQGSTEAFF.

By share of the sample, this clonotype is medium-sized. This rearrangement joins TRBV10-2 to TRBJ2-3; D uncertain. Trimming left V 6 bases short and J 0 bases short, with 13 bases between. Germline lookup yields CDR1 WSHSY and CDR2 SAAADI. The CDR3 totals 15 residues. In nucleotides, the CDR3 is TGCGCCAGCAGGCGGACGGCCGATAGCACAGATACGCAGTATTTT. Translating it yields CASRRTADSTDTQYF.

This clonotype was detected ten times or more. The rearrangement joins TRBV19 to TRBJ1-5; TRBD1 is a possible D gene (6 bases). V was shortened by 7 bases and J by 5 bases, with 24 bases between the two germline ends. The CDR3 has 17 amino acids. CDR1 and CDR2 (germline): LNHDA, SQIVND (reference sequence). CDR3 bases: TGTGCCAGTACCGACGATATGGGGGCCGCTGCTGATCAGCCCCAGCATTTT. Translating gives CASTDDMGAAADQPQHF.

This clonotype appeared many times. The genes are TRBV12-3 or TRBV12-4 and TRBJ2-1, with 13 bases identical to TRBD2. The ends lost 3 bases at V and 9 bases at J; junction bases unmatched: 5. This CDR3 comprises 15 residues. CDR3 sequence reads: CASSFVTSGRSEQFF. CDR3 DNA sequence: TGTGCCAGCAGTTTCGTGACTAGCGGGAGGTCTGAGCAGTTCTTC.

The CDR3 reads CSVADTETQYF. CDR3 nucleotides: TGCAGCGTTGCTGACACAGAGACCCAGTACTTC. The gene calls are TRBV29-1 and TRBJ2-5; D is unclear. In germline, CDR1 is SQVTM, CDR2 ANQGSEA. There are 11 residues in the CDR3. Deletions cut 4 bases from V and 4 bases from J, with 7 bases between.

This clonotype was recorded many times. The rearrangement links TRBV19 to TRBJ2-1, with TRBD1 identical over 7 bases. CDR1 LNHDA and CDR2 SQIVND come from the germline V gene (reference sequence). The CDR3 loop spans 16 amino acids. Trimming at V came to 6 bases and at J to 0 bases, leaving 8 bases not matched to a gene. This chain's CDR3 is CASRRQGPSSYNEQFF. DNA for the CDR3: TGTGCCAGTAGACGACAGGGCCCTAGCTCCTACAATGAGCAGTTCTTC.

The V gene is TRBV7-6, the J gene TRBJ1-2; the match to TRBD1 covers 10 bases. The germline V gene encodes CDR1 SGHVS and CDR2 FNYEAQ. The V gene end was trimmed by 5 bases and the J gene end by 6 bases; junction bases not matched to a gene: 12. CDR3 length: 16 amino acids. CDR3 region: CASSPGSGQGKHGYTF. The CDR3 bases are TGTGCCAGCAGCCCCGGGTCGGGACAGGGGAAGCATGGCTACACCTTC.

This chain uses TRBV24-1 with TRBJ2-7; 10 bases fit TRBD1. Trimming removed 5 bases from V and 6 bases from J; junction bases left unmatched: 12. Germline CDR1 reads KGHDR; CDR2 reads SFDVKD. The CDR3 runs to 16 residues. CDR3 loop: CATSALGDRGEFEQYF. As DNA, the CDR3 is TGTGCCACCAGTGCCCTAGGGGACAGGGGAGAGTTCGAGCAGTACTTC.

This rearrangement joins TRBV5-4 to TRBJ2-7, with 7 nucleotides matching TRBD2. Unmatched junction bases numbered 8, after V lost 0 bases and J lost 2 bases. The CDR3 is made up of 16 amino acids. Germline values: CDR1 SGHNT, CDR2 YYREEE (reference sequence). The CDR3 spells CASSLGPGGETYEQYF. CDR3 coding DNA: TGTGCCAGCAGCTTGGGCCCGGGGGGAGAGACCTACGAGCAGTACTTC.

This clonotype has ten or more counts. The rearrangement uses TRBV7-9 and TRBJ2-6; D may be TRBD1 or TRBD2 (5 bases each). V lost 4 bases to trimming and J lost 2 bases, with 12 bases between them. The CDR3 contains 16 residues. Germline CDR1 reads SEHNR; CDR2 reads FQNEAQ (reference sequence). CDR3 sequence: CASSSPRGPGANVLTF. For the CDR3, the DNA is TGTGCCAGCAGCTCCCCCCGGGGACCTGGGGCCAACGTCCTGACTTTC. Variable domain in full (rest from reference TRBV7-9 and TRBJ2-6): DTGVSQNPRHKITKRGQNVTFRCDPISEHNRLYWYRQTLGQGPEFLTYFQNEAQLEKSRLLSDRFSAERPKGSFSTLEIQRTEQGDSAMYLCASSSPRGPGANVLTFGAGSRLTVL.

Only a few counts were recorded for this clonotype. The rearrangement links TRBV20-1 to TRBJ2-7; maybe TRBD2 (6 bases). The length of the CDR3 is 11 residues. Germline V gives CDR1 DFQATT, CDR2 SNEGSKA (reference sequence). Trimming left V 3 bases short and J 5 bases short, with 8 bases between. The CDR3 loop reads CSASGGNEQYF. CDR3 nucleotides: TGCAGTGCTAGTGGGGGGAACGAGCAGTACTTC.

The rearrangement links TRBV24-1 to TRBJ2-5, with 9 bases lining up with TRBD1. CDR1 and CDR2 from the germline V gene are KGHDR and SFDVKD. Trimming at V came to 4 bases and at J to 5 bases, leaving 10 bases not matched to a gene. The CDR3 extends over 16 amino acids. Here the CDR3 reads CATSEGGQGPWETQYF. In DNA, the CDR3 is TGTGCCACCAGTGAGGGGGGACAGGGACCTTGGGAGACCCAGTACTTC.